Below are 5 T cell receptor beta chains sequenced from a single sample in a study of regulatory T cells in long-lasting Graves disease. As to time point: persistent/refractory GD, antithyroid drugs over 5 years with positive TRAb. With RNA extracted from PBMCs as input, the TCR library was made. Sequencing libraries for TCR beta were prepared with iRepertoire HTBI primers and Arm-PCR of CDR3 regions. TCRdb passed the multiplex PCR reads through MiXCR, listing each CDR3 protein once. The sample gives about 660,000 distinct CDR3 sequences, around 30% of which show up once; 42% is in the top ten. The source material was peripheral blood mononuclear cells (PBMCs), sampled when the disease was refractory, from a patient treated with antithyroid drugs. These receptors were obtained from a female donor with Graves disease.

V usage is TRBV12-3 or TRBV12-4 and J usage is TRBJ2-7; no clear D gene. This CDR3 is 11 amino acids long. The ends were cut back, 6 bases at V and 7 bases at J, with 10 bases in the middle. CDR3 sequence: CASSTTREQYF. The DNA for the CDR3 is TGTGCCAGCAGCACGACCCGGGAGCAGTACTTC.

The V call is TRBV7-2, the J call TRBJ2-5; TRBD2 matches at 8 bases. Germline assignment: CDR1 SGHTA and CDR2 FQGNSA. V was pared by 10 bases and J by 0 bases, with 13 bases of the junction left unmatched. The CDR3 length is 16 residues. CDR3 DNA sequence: TGTGCCACCCTAAACCCCCCTAGCGGGTACCAAGAGACCCAGTACTTC. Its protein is CATLNPPSGYQETQYF.

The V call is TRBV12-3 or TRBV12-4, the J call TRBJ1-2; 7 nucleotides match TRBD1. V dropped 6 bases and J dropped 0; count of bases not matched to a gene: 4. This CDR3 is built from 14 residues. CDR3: CASRSGTANYGYTF. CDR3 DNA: TGTGCCAGCAGATCCGGGACAGCTAACTATGGCTACACCTTC.

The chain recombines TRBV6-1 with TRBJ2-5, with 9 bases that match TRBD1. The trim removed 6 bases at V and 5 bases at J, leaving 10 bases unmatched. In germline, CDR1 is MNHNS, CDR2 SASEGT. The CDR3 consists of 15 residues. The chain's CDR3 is CASRPNRGRRETQYF. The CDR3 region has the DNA TGTGCCAGCAGGCCTAACAGGGGGCGCAGGGAGACCCAGTACTTC.

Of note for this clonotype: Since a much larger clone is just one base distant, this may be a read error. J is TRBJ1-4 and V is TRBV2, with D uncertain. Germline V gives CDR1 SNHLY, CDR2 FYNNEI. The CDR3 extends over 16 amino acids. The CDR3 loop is CASSERAHLTNEELFF. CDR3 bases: TGTGCCAGCAGTGAGAGGGCCCACCTAACTAATGAAGAACTGTTTTTT.